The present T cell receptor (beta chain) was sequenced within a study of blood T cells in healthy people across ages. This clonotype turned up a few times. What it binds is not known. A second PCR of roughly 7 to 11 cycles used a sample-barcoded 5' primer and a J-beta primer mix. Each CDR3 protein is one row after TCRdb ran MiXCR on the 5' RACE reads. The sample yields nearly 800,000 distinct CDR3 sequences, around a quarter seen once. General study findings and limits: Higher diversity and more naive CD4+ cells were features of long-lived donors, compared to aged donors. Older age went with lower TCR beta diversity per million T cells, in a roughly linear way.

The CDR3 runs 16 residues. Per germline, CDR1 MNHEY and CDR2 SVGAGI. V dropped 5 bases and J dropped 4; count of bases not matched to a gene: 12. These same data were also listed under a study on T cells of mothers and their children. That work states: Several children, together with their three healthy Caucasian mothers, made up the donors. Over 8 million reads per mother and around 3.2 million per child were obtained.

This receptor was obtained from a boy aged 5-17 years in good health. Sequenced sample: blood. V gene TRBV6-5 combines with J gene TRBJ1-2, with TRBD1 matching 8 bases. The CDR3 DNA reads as TGTGCCAGCAGTAACGGACAGGGAAAGGTCAGCTATGGCTACACCTTC. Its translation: CASSNGQGKVSYGYTF.